These 25 T cell receptor beta chains were sequenced from one sample in a study of cytomegalovirus exposure and HLA in healthy donors. The study ran its PCR with 60 Vbeta and 13 Jbeta primers. The repertoire was sequenced with immunoSEQ multiplex PCR; TCRdb's copy has only in-frame clones and lacks some. The data contain 110,000 to 150,000 clones, 76% of them singletons. What was sequenced was PBMCs. These receptors originate from a woman aged 40 to 50 in good health and CMV-seronegative.

The rearrangement uses TRBV7-9 and TRBJ2-2; 8 nucleotides line up with TRBD2. Germline CDR1 reads SEHNR; CDR2 reads FQNEAQ (reference sequence). V lost 6 bases and J lost 2; bases outside the gene matches: 5. The CDR3 has 15 residues. The CDR3 region is CASSPSGYNTGELFF. In DNA, the CDR3 is TGTGCCAGCAGTCCTAGCGGGTATAACACCGGGGAGCTGTTTTTT.

The chain joins TRBV28 to TRBJ1-2; a weak D match, TRBD1 (6 bases). Germline values: CDR1 MDHEN, CDR2 SYDVKM. The CDR3 loop spans 14 amino acids. V was clipped by 5 bases and J by 7 bases, with 17 bases between them. In nucleotides, the CDR3 is TGTGCCAGCAGTCAGACAGGCCCGGTAGGTGGCTACACCTTC. Translation: CASSQTGPVGGYTF.

The V and J genes are TRBV6-5 and TRBJ2-7, with D perhaps matching TRBD1 (5 bases). V lost 4 bases to trimming and J lost 1 base, with 11 bases between them. There are 14 residues in the CDR3. CDR1 and CDR2 from the germline V gene are MNHEY and SVGAGI. The CDR3 bases are TGTGCCAGCAGTTTGTCCCGGACATCCTACGAGCAGTACTTC. Translating gives CASSLSRTSYEQYF.

The rearrangement uses TRBV2 and TRBJ1-2; the match to TRBD1 covers 8 bases. V gave up 3 bases and J gave up 7 bases; unmatched junction bases: 4. From germline, CDR1 is SNHLY and CDR2 FYNNEI. The CDR3 is 13 amino acids. As DNA, the CDR3 is TGTGCCAGCAGTGATCAGGGGGCAAGTGGCTACACCTTC. Its translation: CASSDQGASGYTF.

This chain connects TRBV7-9 to TRBJ2-7; 10 nucleotides line up with TRBD1. Germline V gene lookup returns CDR1 SEHNR and CDR2 FQNEAQ (reference sequence). After removal of 3 bases from V and 2 bases from J, the junction contained 7 bases not matched to a gene. CDR3 size: 16 residues. The CDR3, as DNA: TGTGCCAGCAGCTTCCCCCCCGGGACAGGGGCCTACGAGCAGTACTTC. It codes for CASSFPPGTGAYEQYF.

V is TRBV15 and J is TRBJ2-7; 7 bases are shared with TRBD1. The germline CDR1 and CDR2 sequences are LNHNV and YYDKDF (reference sequence). V shed 1 base and J 5 bases; nucleotides not matched to a gene: 11. There are 16 residues in the CDR3. CDR3 loop: CATSRGLTGSKNEQYF. CDR3 nucleotide sequence: TGTGCCACCAGCAGAGGGCTGACAGGGAGTAAGAACGAGCAGTACTTC.

About this clone itself: At one of its ends the junction is not consistent with the germline gene, which may arise from a read error. The rearrangement links TRBV4-2 to TRBJ2-3, with 9 bases identical to TRBD1. This CDR3 has 18 amino acids. Germline V gives CDR1 LGHNA, CDR2 YNFKEQ. CDR3 nucleotides: TGTGCCGGCAGCCAAGCTTTGGCCGGACAGGGGAGCACAGATACGCAGTATTTT. This sequence encodes CAGSQALAGQGSTDTQYF.

V and J are TRBV11-3 and TRBJ2-7; 12 bases map to TRBD1. Germline trimming cut 2 bases from V and 7 bases from J; bases unmatched to any gene: 9. Germline CDR1 reads SGHNT; CDR2 reads YENEEA. The CDR3 runs 16 residues. The CDR3 bases are TGTGCCAGCAGCTTACAGGGACAGGGGGCATCTGGAGAGCAGTACTTC. This codes for CASSLQGQGASGEQYF.

This chain connects TRBV2 to TRBJ2-4; no reliable D call. Trimming removed 0 bases at V and 0 bases at J, with 6 bases between. CDR1 is SNHLY, CDR2 FYNNEI, per germline. The CDR3 contains 15 residues. Written as DNA, the CDR3 is TGTGCCAGCAGTGAAGCTAACAGAGCCAAAAACATTCAGTACTTC. It is translated as CASSEANRAKNIQYF.

This chain's CDR3 is CAIRELAGTLPSTDTQYF. Written as DNA, the CDR3 is TGTGCCATCAGAGAACTAGCGGGGACATTACCTAGCACAGATACGCAGTATTTT. The chain has TRBV10-3 and TRBJ2-3, with 10 bases that match TRBD2. CDR3 size: 18 residues. Germline CDR1 and CDR2: ENHRY and SYGVKD. V shed 6 bases and J 0 bases; nucleotides not matched to a gene: 12.

The chain carries TRBV6-1 and TRBJ2-3, with D maybe TRBD2 (6 bases). The CDR3 runs 16 residues. The germline V and J ends were trimmed by 6 bases and 10 bases, with 26 bases remaining between them. Per the germline V gene, CDR1 is MNHNS and CDR2 is SASEGT. This CDR3 is CASSELGTPHPLAQYF. The CDR3 nucleotides are TGTGCCAGCAGCGAACTAGGGACTCCCCACCCCCTCGCGCAGTATTTT.

This clone was recorded once. The rearrangement links TRBV13 to TRBJ2-2; no reliable D call. This CDR3 is built from 13 residues. Trimming shortened V by 5 bases and J by 0 bases, and 4 bases separated the two germline ends. Germline V CDR1 and CDR2: PRHDT, FYEKMQ (reference sequence). CDR3 in amino acids: CASSLSNTGELFF. The CDR3 coding sequence is TGTGCCAGCAGCCTATCGAACACCGGGGAGCTGTTTTTT.

The gene calls are TRBV5-6 and TRBJ1-1; TRBD1 might be the D (6 bases). Looked up from germline, CDR1 is SGHDT and CDR2 is YYEEEE. V was clipped by 4 bases and J by 5 bases, with 21 bases between them. The CDR3 sequence is 16 residues long. As DNA, the CDR3 is TGTGCCAGCAGCCATACAGGGTATGGAGTGTGGACTGAAGCTTTCTTT. This gives the protein CASSHTGYGVWTEAFF.

The chain uses TRBV11-2 and TRBJ1-2; a possible D gene is TRBD1 (5 bases). The CDR3 totals 14 residues. The ends were cut back, 4 bases at V and 4 bases at J, with 13 bases in the middle. The germline V gene encodes CDR1 SGHAT and CDR2 FQNNGV. For the CDR3, the DNA is TGTGCCAGCAGCTCGAATTGGGGGGGCTATGGCTACACCTTC. It yields the protein CASSSNWGGYGYTF.

This chain uses TRBV6-6 with TRBJ2-1; 9 bases fit TRBD2. Looked up from germline, CDR1 is MNHNY and CDR2 is SVGAGI (reference sequence). The ends lost 4 bases at V and 4 bases at J; junction bases unmatched: 8. The CDR3 runs 16 residues. CDR3 nucleotides: TGTGCCAGCAGTTTGAAGACTAGCGGTTTTTACAATGAGCAGTTCTTC. Translation: CASSLKTSGFYNEQFF.

This clone was observed a few times. The chain recombines TRBV5-6 with TRBJ1-6, with TRBD1 matching 8 bases. Per the germline V gene, CDR1 is SGHDT and CDR2 is YYEEEE. Trimming at V came to 2 bases and at J to 9 bases, leaving 10 bases not matched to a gene. The CDR3 is 16 amino acids. The CDR3 spells CASSFHWTGQTSPLHF. Here the CDR3 DNA reads TGTGCCAGCAGCTTCCATTGGACAGGGCAGACTTCACCCCTCCACTTT.

V usage is TRBV10-2 and J usage is TRBJ2-1, with TRBD2 matching over 7 bases. This CDR3 is 16 amino acids long. The V gene end was trimmed by 4 bases and the J gene end by 0 bases; junction bases not matched to a gene: 6. The germline CDR1 and CDR2 sequences are WSHSY and SAAADI. The CDR3 bases are TGCGCCAGCAGTGTCTTGCGCGGGAGCTCCTACAATGAGCAGTTCTTC. Translating it yields CASSVLRGSSYNEQFF.

The rearrangement joins TRBV9 to TRBJ1-1; TRBD1 agrees at 8 bases. J gave up 4 bases and V 3 bases, and 5 bases lay outside the gene matches. There are 14 residues in the CDR3. From germline, CDR1 is SGDLS and CDR2 YYNGEE. The CDR3 reads CASSAPGGGTEAFF. The CDR3 coding sequence is TGTGCCAGCAGCGCCCCAGGGGGCGGCACTGAAGCTTTCTTT. Drawing the rest from reference TRBV9 and TRBJ1-1, the complete variable domain is DSGVTQTPKHLITATGQRVTLRCSPRSGDLSVYWYQQSLDQGLQFLIQYYNGEERAKGNILERFSAQQFPDLHSELNLSSLELGDSALYFCASSAPGGGTEAFFGQGTRLTVV.

This clone has just a few counts. This rearrangement joins TRBV2 to TRBJ1-5; 12 bases map to TRBD1. The CDR3 has 15 residues. Per the germline V gene, CDR1 is SNHLY and CDR2 is FYNNEI. Germline trimming cut 2 bases from V and 9 bases from J; bases unmatched to any gene: 5. For the CDR3, the DNA is TGTGCCAGCAGTGAATCCGGGACAGGGGGCATGCCCCAGCATTTT. It is translated as CASSESGTGGMPQHF. The complete variable domain, with remaining parts taken from reference TRBV2 and TRBJ1-5, reads EPEVTQTPSHQVTQMGQEVILRCVPISNHLYFYWYRQILGQKVEFLVSFYNNEISEKSEIFDDQFSVERPDGSNFTLKIRSTKLEDSAMYFCASSESGTGGMPQHFGDGTRLSIL.

This clone was picked up a small number of times. One end of the junction does not line up with germline, which may come from a read error. The V call is TRBV5-1, the J call TRBJ1-4; possible D gene TRBD1, 6 bases. This CDR3 is 14 amino acids long. Germline CDR1 is SGHRS and CDR2 is YFSETQ. CDR3 nucleotides: TGCGCCAGCAGGTTGGGACACGGTAATGAAAAACTGTTTTTT. Protein sequence: CASRLGHGNEKLFF. Together with reference TRBV5-1 and TRBJ1-4, the CDR3 gives the full variable domain: KAGVTQTPRYLIKTRGQQVTLSCSPISGHRSVSWYQQTPGQGLQFLFEYFSETQRNKGNFPGRFSGRQFSNSRSEMNVSTLELGDSALYLCASRLGHGNEKLFFGSGTQLSVL.

This clone was picked up one time. This chain uses TRBV5-1 with TRBJ2-1, with 9 bases lining up with TRBD2. Germline trimming cut 4 bases from V and 4 bases from J; bases unmatched to any gene: 6. The V gene's germline CDR1 is SGHRS and CDR2 YFSETQ. This CDR3 is built from 15 residues. CDR3 sequence: CASSQTSGGYNEQFF. In DNA, the CDR3 is TGCGCCAGCAGCCAGACTAGCGGAGGATACAATGAGCAGTTCTTC.

The chain combines TRBV7-9 with TRBJ1-2, with 8 nucleotides matching TRBD1. The CDR3 totals 16 residues. V was clipped by 5 bases and J by 4 bases; unmatched bases: 12. Germline CDR1 is SEHNR and CDR2 is FQNEAQ (reference sequence). For the CDR3, the DNA is TGTGCCAGCAGCGGCTCCCCCAGGGGGCTAGTCTATGGCTACACCTTC. It yields the protein CASSGSPRGLVYGYTF.

The rearrangement links TRBV5-1 to TRBJ2-2; 10 bases fit TRBD1. V shed 4 bases, J shed 4 bases, and the junction held 13 bases outside the gene matches. Germline V gene lookup returns CDR1 SGHRS and CDR2 YFSETQ. The CDR3 contains 18 residues. In nucleotides, the CDR3 is TGCGCCAGCAGCCTCGACTGGGGGACAGGGGACGGCACCGGGGAGCTGTTTTTT. Translation gives CASSLDWGTGDGTGELFF.

The chain uses TRBV4-2 and TRBJ2-1; 8 bases map to TRBD2. V was pared by 4 bases and J by 8 bases, with 7 bases of the junction left unmatched. Germline values: CDR1 LGHNA, CDR2 YNFKEQ. The length of the CDR3 is 14 residues. CDR3 residues: CASSLGAGGDEQFF. CDR3 nucleotide sequence: TGTGCCAGCAGCCTGGGGGCGGGAGGCGATGAGCAGTTCTTC.

The chain is built from TRBV5-1 and TRBJ2-5, with TRBD2 matching over 13 bases. The CDR3 totals 16 residues. Trimming removed 0 bases from V and 3 bases from J; junction bases left unmatched: 2. Germline lookup yields CDR1 SGHRS and CDR2 YFSETQ. The CDR3 protein is CASSLDTSGREETQYF. Here the CDR3 DNA reads TGCGCCAGCAGCTTGGATACTAGCGGGAGGGAAGAGACCCAGTACTTC.